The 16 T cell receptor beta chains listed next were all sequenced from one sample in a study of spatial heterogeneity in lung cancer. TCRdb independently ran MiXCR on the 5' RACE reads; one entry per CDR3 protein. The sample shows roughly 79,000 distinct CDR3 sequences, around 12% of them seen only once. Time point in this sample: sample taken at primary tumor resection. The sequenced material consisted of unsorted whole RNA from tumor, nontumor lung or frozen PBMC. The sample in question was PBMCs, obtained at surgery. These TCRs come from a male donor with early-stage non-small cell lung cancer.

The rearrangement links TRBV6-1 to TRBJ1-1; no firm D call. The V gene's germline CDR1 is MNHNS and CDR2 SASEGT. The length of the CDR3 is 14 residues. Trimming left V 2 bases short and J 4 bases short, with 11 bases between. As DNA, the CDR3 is TGTGCCAGCAGTGAAAAGTCCGAGGGCACTGAAGCTTTCTTT. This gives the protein CASSEKSEGTEAFF.

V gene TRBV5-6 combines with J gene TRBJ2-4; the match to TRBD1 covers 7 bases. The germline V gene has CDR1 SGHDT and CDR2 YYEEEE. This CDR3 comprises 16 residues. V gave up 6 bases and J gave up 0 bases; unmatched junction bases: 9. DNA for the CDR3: TGTGCCAGCACCCCCGGGACAGAGTTAGCCAAAAACATTCAGTACTTC. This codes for CASTPGTELAKNIQYF.

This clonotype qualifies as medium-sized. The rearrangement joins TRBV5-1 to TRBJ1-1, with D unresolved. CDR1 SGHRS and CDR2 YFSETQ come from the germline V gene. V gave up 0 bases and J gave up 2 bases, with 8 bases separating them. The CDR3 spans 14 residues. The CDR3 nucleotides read TGCGCCAGCAGCTTGGCAGGAGGTAACACTGAAGCTTTCTTT. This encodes CASSLAGGNTEAFF.

This chain's CDR3 is CASSALQGGKKEAFF. CDR3 in DNA: TGTGCCAGCAGTGCTTTACAGGGGGGGAAGAAGGAAGCTTTCTTT. V usage is TRBV6-1 and J usage is TRBJ1-1; TRBD1 matches 8 bases. J was trimmed by 8 bases and V by 4 bases; bases with no gene match: 12. The CDR3 has 15 amino acids. The germline V gene encodes CDR1 MNHNS and CDR2 SASEGT.

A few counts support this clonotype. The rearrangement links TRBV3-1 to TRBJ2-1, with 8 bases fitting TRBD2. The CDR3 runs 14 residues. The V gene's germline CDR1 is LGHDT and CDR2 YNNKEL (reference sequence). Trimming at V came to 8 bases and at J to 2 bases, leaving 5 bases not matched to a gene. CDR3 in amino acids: CASRAGGTYNEQFF. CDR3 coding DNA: TGTGCCAGCCGGGCGGGGGGTACCTACAATGAGCAGTTCTTC.

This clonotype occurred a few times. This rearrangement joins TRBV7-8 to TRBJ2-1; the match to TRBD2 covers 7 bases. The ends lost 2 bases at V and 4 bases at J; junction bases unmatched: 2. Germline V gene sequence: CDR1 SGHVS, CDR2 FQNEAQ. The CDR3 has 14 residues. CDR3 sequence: CASSLTSVYNEQFF. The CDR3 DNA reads TGTGCCAGCAGCTTAACTAGCGTTTACAATGAGCAGTTCTTC.

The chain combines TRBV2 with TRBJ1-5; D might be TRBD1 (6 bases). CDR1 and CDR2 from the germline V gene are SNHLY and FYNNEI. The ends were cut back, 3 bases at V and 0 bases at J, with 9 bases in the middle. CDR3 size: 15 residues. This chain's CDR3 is CASSDGTTSNQPQHF. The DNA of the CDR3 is TGTGCCAGCAGTGACGGGACAACTAGCAATCAGCCCCAGCATTTT.

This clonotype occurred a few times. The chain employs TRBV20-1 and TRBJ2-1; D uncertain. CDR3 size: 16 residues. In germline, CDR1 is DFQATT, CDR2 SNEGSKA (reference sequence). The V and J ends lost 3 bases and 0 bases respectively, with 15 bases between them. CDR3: CSARADGTSSYNEQFF. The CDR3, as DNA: TGCAGTGCTAGGGCTGACGGAACCAGCTCCTACAATGAGCAGTTCTTC.

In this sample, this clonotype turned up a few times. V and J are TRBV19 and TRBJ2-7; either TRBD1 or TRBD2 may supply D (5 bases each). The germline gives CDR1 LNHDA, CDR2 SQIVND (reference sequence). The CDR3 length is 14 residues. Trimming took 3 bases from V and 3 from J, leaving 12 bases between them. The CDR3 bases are TGTGCCAGTAGTATTGATGGGGCGGGCTACGAGCAGTACTTC. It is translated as CASSIDGAGYEQYF.

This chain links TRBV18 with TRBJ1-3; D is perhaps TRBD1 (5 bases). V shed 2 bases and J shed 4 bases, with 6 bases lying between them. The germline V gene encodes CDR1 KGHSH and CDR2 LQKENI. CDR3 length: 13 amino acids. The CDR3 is CASSPGDGNTIYF. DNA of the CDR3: TGTGCCAGCTCACCAGGGGACGGAAACACCATATATTTT. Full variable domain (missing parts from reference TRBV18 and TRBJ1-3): NAGVMQNPRHLVRRRGQEARLRCSPMKGHSHVYWYRQLPEEGLKFMVYLQKENIIDESGMPKERFSAEFPKEGPSILRIQQVVRGDSAAYFCASSPGDGNTIYFGEGSWLTVV.

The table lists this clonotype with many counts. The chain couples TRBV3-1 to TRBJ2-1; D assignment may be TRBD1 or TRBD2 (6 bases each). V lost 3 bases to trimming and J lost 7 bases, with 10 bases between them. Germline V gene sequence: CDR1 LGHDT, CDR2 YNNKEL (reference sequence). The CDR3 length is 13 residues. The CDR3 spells CASSHRGGNEQFF. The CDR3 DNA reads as TGTGCCAGCAGCCATAGAGGGGGGAATGAGCAGTTCTTC.

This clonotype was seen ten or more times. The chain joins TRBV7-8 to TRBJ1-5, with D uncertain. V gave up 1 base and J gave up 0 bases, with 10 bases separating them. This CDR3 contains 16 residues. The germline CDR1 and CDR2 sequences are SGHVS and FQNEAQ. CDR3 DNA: TGTGCCAGCAGCTTAGACGACACGTATAGCAATCAGCCCCAGCATTTT. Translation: CASSLDDTYSNQPQHF.

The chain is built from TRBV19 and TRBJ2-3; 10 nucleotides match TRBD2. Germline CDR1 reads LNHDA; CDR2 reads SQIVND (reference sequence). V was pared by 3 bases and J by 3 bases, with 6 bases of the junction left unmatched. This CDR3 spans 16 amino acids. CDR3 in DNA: TGTGCCAGTAGTATTATGCCTAGCGGGAGTACAGATACGCAGTATTTT. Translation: CASSIMPSGSTDTQYF.

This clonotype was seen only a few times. The CDR3: CSARDPGGPEQYF. The CDR3 nucleotides read TGCAGTGCTAGAGATCCGGGAGGACCCGAGCAGTACTTC. The V gene is TRBV20-1, the J gene TRBJ2-7, with 7 bases fitting TRBD2. The CDR3 loop spans 13 amino acids. Losses at the gene ends were 0 bases for V and 6 bases for J; bases not matched to a gene: 5. Per the germline V gene, CDR1 is DFQATT and CDR2 is SNEGSKA (reference sequence).

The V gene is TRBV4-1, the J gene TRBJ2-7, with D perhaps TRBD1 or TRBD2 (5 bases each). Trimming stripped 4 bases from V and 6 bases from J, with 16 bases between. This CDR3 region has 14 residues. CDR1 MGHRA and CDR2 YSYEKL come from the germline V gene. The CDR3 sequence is CASSPKTEGTEQYF. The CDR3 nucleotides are TGCGCCAGCAGCCCGAAGACGGAAGGGACCGAGCAGTACTTC.

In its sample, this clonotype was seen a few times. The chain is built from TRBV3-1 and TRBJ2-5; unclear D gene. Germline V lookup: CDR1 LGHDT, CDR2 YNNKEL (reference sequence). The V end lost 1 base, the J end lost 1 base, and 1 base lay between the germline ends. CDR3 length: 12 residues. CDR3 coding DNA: TGTGCCAGCAGCCAAGGCCAAGAGACCCAGTACTTC. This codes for CASSQGQETQYF.